One sample yielded the 25 T cell receptor beta chains listed below, sequenced in a study of T cell repertoires in cytomegalovirus infection. TCRdb processed the reads anew with MiXCR; each CDR3 protein has one entry. Of hundreds of thousands of distinct CDR3 sequences in the sample, about 24% were seen once. The sequenced sample consisted of CD8+ T cells from PBMCs. These receptors were obtained from a human donor in good health (CMV status not recorded). Some clones in this sample may be carry-over from other donors' samples.

This rearrangement joins TRBV27 to TRBJ2-1; D possibly corresponds to TRBD1 (6 bases). The CDR3 totals 12 residues. Per the germline V gene, CDR1 is MNHEY and CDR2 is SMNVEV (reference sequence). Trimming left V 3 bases short and J 8 bases short, with 8 bases between. As DNA, the CDR3 is TGTGCCAGCAGTTTTACAGGGTATGAGCAGTTCTTC. Translated: CASSFTGYEQFF.

A note on this clonotype: Being one base from a much bigger clone, this may be a read error. The chain uses TRBV7-9 and TRBJ2-1; 7 nucleotides match TRBD2. V trimming: 7 bases; J trimming: 6 bases; junction bases outside the gene matches: 12. The CDR3 has 15 residues. Germline V gene sequence: CDR1 SEHNR, CDR2 FQNEAQ (reference sequence). The CDR3 bases are TGTGCCAGCACCGACCTAGCGGCTCCGGGCAATGAGCAGTTCTTC. Protein sequence: CASTDLAAPGNEQFF.

This clonotype was counted many times. V gene TRBV7-2 combines with J gene TRBJ2-3, with 8 bases that match TRBD2. Germline CDR1 SGHTA, CDR2 FQGNSA. The CDR3 spans 17 residues. V lost 1 base, J lost 7 bases, and 13 bases stayed unmatched. CDR3 nucleotides: TGTGCCAGCAGCTTAGTCTCTCTGAGCGGGGGAGGACATACGCAGTATTTT. Translating gives CASSLVSLSGGGHTQYF.

This clonotype showed up many times. The chain employs TRBV7-8 and TRBJ2-1, with 11 bases that match TRBD2. The CDR3 covers 16 residues. V was pared by 3 bases and J by 8 bases, with 9 bases of the junction left unmatched. Per the germline V gene, CDR1 is SGHVS and CDR2 is FQNEAQ. The CDR3 loop reads CASSFLLAGVLYEQFF. The CDR3 DNA is TGTGCCAGCAGCTTTTTACTAGCGGGGGTTCTCTATGAGCAGTTCTTC. The whole variable domain, filled in from reference TRBV7-8 and TRBJ2-1, reads GAGVSQSPRYKVAKRGQDVALRCDPISGHVSLFWYQQALGQGPEFLTYFQNEAQLDKSGLPSDRFFAERPEGSVSTLKIQRTQQEDSAVYLCASSFLLAGVLYEQFFGPGTRLTVL.

The chain recombines TRBV6-6 with TRBJ2-2; D is uncertain. Germline V lookup: CDR1 MNHNY, CDR2 SVGAGI (reference sequence). The V end lost 7 bases, the J end lost 7 bases, and 10 bases lay between the germline ends. CDR3 size: 12 residues. The DNA for the CDR3 is TGTGCCAGCACCTCATCTGGCGGGGAGCTGTTTTTT. It encodes CASTSSGGELFF.

This clonotype was observed many times. The CDR3 bases are TGTGCCAGCCTGGGACGGGTGAACACTGAAGCTTTCTTT. This gives the protein CASLGRVNTEAFF. This chain connects TRBV2 to TRBJ1-1, with D perhaps TRBD1 (5 bases). There are 13 residues in the CDR3. Trimming stripped 8 bases from V and 0 bases from J, with 10 bases between. Looked up from germline, CDR1 is SNHLY and CDR2 is FYNNEI.

The rearrangement uses TRBV5-5 and TRBJ2-2; 7 positions match TRBD1. Germline V gene sequence: CDR1 SGHKS, CDR2 YYEKEE (reference sequence). The CDR3 is made up of 15 amino acids. With V trimmed by 2 bases and J by 3 bases, 4 bases remained unmatched. The CDR3 coding sequence is TGTGCCAGCAGCTTAGAGGGGGCGGACACCGGGGAGCTGTTTTTT. It codes for CASSLEGADTGELFF.

As to this clonotype: A much larger clonotype is one base distant, so this may be a read error. The rearrangement links TRBV20-1 to TRBJ1-2; D possibly corresponds to TRBD1 (6 bases). Germline-derived CDR1 and CDR2 are DFQATT and SNEGSKA (reference sequence). V lost 6 bases and J 13 bases, leaving 18 bases between the germline ends. CDR3 length equals 11 residues. In DNA, the CDR3 is TGCAGTGCAACGGACAGCCCAGCCTGCACCTTC. It is translated as CSATDSPACTF.

This clonotype has more than one count but fewer than ten. This chain uses TRBV27 with TRBJ2-1, with TRBD2 matching over 8 bases. Germline V gene lookup returns CDR1 MNHEY and CDR2 SMNVEV (reference sequence). The CDR3 length is 15 residues. Trimming at V came to 4 bases and at J to 7 bases, leaving 9 bases not matched to a gene. The CDR3 coding sequence is TGTGCCAGCAGTTCCGCAGCGGGGGCCTGGAATGAGCAGTTCTTC. Residues: CASSSAAGAWNEQFF.

This clonotype was observed a few times. The chain employs TRBV7-6 and TRBJ1-1; D might be TRBD1 (5 bases). Germline V gene lookup returns CDR1 SGHVS and CDR2 FNYEAQ. The V end was cut by 5 bases, the J end by 10 bases, with 14 bases between. The CDR3 runs to 12 residues. In DNA, the CDR3 is TGTGCCAGCAGCCCCCCGGGGGATGGAGCTTTCTTT. Amino acids: CASSPPGDGAFF.

V gene TRBV24-1 combines with J gene TRBJ2-3; 16 bases align to TRBD2. J was trimmed by 2 bases and V by 8 bases; bases with no gene match: 6. The CDR3 runs 17 residues. Germline V gene data show CDR1 as KGHDR and CDR2 as SFDVKD. CDR3 loop: CATIGTSGGADTDTQYF. In nucleotides, the CDR3 is TGTGCCACCATCGGGACTAGCGGGGGGGCCGACACAGATACGCAGTATTTT.

The chain has TRBV5-5 and TRBJ1-6, with D hard to call. Deletions cut 4 bases from V and 0 bases from J, with 11 bases between. The CDR3 extends over 16 amino acids. The germline V gene encodes CDR1 SGHKS and CDR2 YYEKEE (reference sequence). CDR3 bases: TGTGCCAGCAGCGGAAACCCTAGCTCCTATAATTCACCCCTCCACTTT. Translating it yields CASSGNPSSYNSPLHF.

The chain recombines TRBV28 with TRBJ2-1; perhaps D is TRBD1 or TRBD2 (6 bases each). The CDR3 covers 15 residues. The ends were cut back, 7 bases at V and 7 bases at J, with 20 bases in the middle. Germline lookup yields CDR1 MDHEN and CDR2 SYDVKM. This CDR3 is CASTVGGYRWNEQFF. CDR3 nucleotides: TGTGCCAGCACTGTCGGGGGCTACCGATGGAATGAGCAGTTCTTC. Full variable domain (outside the CDR3, taken from reference TRBV28 and TRBJ2-1): DVKVTQSSRYLVKRTGEKVFLECVQDMDHENMFWYRQDPGLGLRLIYFSYDVKMKEKGDIPEGYSVSREKKERFSLILESASTNQTSMYLCASTVGGYRWNEQFFGPGTRLTVL.

This clonotype occurred a few times. The chain recombines TRBV2 with TRBJ2-5; 10 bases are a match to TRBD1. V gave up 4 bases and J gave up 3 bases; unmatched junction bases: 8. The CDR3 is 16 residues long. Germline CDR1 and CDR2: SNHLY and FYNNEI. The CDR3 region is CASSGPGTGVKETQYF. CDR3 nucleotides: TGTGCCAGCAGTGGTCCCGGGACAGGGGTAAAAGAGACCCAGTACTTC.

Only a few counts were recorded for this clonotype. The rearrangement links TRBV10-3 to TRBJ2-1; 9 positions match TRBD1. This CDR3 is built from 14 residues. V shed 6 bases and J 4 bases; nucleotides not matched to a gene: 4. CDR1 is ENHRY, CDR2 SYGVKD, per germline. The DNA of the CDR3 is TGTGCCATCAGACAGGGGGCAATTTACAATGAGCAGTTCTTC. It encodes CAIRQGAIYNEQFF.

V and J are TRBV7-9 and TRBJ1-5, with 9 bases matching TRBD1. The CDR3 is made up of 15 amino acids. V was clipped by 3 bases and J by 6 bases; unmatched bases: 6. In germline, CDR1 is SEHNR, CDR2 FQNEAQ (reference sequence). CDR3 bases: TGTGCCAGCAGCTTGGGACAGGGAAGGGGTCAGCCCCAGCATTTT. This sequence encodes CASSLGQGRGQPQHF.

This clonotype was seen more than once but under ten times. The chain links TRBV6-1 to TRBJ1-2, with D maybe TRBD1 (5 bases). Trimming removed 3 bases from V and 3 bases from J, with 11 bases in between. The CDR3 has 14 residues. CDR1 is MNHNS and CDR2 is SASEGT in the germline V gene. The chain's CDR3 is CASSDVREYYGYTF. The CDR3, as DNA: TGTGCCAGCAGTGATGTCAGGGAATACTATGGCTACACCTTC.

This clonotype came up a few times. The V call is TRBV6-2 or TRBV6-3, the J call TRBJ2-7; the match to TRBD1 covers 7 bases. J lost 3 bases, V lost 5 bases, and 7 bases had no gene match. The CDR3 sequence is 14 residues long. Germline CDR1 is MNHEY and CDR2 is SVGEGT. The CDR3 bases are TGTGCCAGCAGTACTAACAGGGGTGGCTACGAGCAGTACGTC. Protein product: CASSTNRGGYEQYV.

The genes are TRBV20-1 and TRBJ2-1; D remains ambiguous. This CDR3 spans 11 amino acids. Germline V gene sequence: CDR1 DFQATT, CDR2 SNEGSKA (reference sequence). V lost 6 bases and J lost 5, with 8 bases in between. DNA of the CDR3: TGCAGTGCGACAAAAAACAATGAGCAGTTCTTC. Protein sequence: CSATKNNEQFF.

This clonotype was found many times. The chain carries TRBV29-1 and TRBJ2-3; D not certain. Trimming stripped 4 bases from V and 1 base from J, with 9 bases between. CDR3 size: 13 residues. In germline, CDR1 is SQVTM, CDR2 ANQGSEA. The CDR3 here is CSVAGRRTDTQYF. The CDR3 nucleotides are TGCAGCGTTGCGGGCCGACGCACAGATACGCAGTATTTT.

Comment on this clonotype: One end of the junction varies from germline; a read error may be responsible. The chain employs TRBV20-1 and TRBJ1-4; D gene unclear. Germline-derived CDR1 and CDR2 are DFQATT and SNEGSKA (reference sequence). The CDR3 is made up of 15 amino acids. In nucleotides, the CDR3 is TGCAGTGTTAGAGAGATGCTCGGAGCGGGGGAAAAACTGTTTTTT. It encodes CSVREMLGAGEKLFF.

This clonotype came up a few times. The DNA of the CDR3 is TGCGCCAGCAGCCAAGACATGGAGACTCTCCTTTACAATGAGCAGTTCTTC. This encodes CASSQDMETLLYNEQFF. The chain couples TRBV4-1 to TRBJ2-1; no definite D call. Germline V CDR1 and CDR2: MGHRA, YSYEKL. The CDR3 length is 17 residues. The germline V and J ends were trimmed by 0 bases and 4 bases, with 16 bases remaining between them.

CDR3 in amino acids: CASSYSYNSGANVLTF. In DNA form, the CDR3 reads TGTGCCAGCAGTTACTCCTACAACTCTGGGGCCAACGTCCTGACTTTC. V usage is TRBV12-3 or TRBV12-4 and J usage is TRBJ2-6; D uncertain. The CDR3 covers 16 residues. V was shortened by 4 bases and J by 0 bases, with 10 bases between the two germline ends.

The rearrangement joins TRBV10-3 to TRBJ2-5; 7 nucleotides line up with TRBD2. With 2 bases clipped from V and 2 bases from J, the junction kept 2 bases outside the gene matches. CDR1 and CDR2 from the germline V gene are ENHRY and SYGVKD. The CDR3 length is 14 residues. The CDR3 coding sequence is TGTGCCATCAGTGAGGAGCGGGGTCAAGAGACCCAGTACTTC. It translates to CAISEERGQETQYF.

This clonotype was recorded a few times. The V call is TRBV7-9, the J call TRBJ2-1; 8 positions match TRBD1. With 5 bases clipped from V and 1 base from J, the junction kept 10 bases outside the gene matches. The CDR3 sequence is 17 residues long. Germline V lookup: CDR1 SEHNR, CDR2 FQNEAQ (reference sequence). The CDR3 DNA follows: TGTGCCAGCAGCCTCACAGGGGGGCCGGTGTCCTACAATGAGCAGTTCTTC. This gives the protein CASSLTGGPVSYNEQFF.